This T cell receptor beta chain was captured in a study of cytomegalovirus exposure and HLA in healthy donors. CDR3 length: 14 amino acids. Trimming left V 5 bases short and J 7 bases short, with 16 bases between. Germline values: CDR1 SGHTA, CDR2 FQGNSA. This clone was found once. PCR amplification relied on 60 Vbeta primers (plus 13 Jbeta primers). Sequenced by immunoSEQ multiplex PCR; TCRdb stores in-frame clones only, minus some. The profile shows some 120,000 clones, about four fifths of them singletons. This chain uses TRBV7-2 with TRBJ2-3; no clear D. The material sequenced was PBMCs. The TCR comes from a woman aged 18-35 years in good health and CMV-seronegative. The CDR3 reads CASSRPSTPNTQYF. The CDR3 region has the DNA TGTGCCAGCAGCAGGCCGTCGACTCCCAATACGCAGTATTTT.